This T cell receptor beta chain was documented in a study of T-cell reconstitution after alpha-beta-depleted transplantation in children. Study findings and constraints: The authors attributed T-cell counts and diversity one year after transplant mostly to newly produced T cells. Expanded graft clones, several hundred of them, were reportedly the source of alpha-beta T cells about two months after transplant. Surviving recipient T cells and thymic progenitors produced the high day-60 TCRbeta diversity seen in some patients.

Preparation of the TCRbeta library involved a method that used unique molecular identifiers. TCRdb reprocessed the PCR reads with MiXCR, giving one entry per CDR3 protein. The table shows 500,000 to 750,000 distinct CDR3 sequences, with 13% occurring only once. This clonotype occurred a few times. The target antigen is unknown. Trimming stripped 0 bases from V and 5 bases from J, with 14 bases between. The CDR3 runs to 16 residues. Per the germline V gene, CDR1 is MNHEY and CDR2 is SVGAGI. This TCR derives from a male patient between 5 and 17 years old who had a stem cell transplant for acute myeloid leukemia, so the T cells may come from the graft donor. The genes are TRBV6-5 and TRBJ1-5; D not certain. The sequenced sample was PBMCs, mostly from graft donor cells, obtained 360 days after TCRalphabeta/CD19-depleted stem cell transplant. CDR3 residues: CASSYSWTVAHQPQHF. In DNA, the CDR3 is TGTGCCAGCAGTTACTCGTGGACCGTCGCCCATCAGCCCCAGCATTTT.